This T cell receptor beta chain appears in the sequencing data of a study of T cells in Graves' hyperthyroidism and ophthalmopathy. Study outcomes and limitations: Blood held most thyroid clonotypes expanded above 0.001 frequency.

This clonotype was seen ten or more times. Its antigen is currently unknown. Lactation, pregnancy, other autoimmune disease or uncontrolled infection led to exclusion of patients. From RNA transcripts, TCR beta CDR3 regions were amplified. Primed by the HTBI set, a first-round RT-PCR was run on the TCR CDR3. Each CDR3 protein is one row after TCRdb ran MiXCR on the multiplex PCR reads. The data hold around 610,000 distinct CDR3 sequences, with under 15% observed a single time. Sequenced sample: blood. The receptor comes from a woman aged 40 to 50 with Graves' ophthalmopathy.

Here the CDR3 DNA reads TGTGCCAGTGGGACAGGGTTCACTGAAGCTTTCTTT. Translation: CASGTGFTEAFF. The J gene is TRBJ1-1, the V gene TRBV2; TRBD1 matches 9 bases. This CDR3 comprises 12 residues. V dropped 9 bases and J dropped 4; count of bases not matched to a gene: 3. CDR1 and CDR2 from the germline V gene are SNHLY and FYNNEI.